Below, one T cell receptor beta chain is given with its context. This record comes from a study of blood T cell repertoires in COVID-19. At the level of the study: Samples of COVID-19 (acute and convalescent) were obtained from the United States, Italy and Spain. T cells, B-cell-depleted T cells, or PBMCs provided the cDNA or gDNA that served as material.

Patients at the Seattle site were enrolled during active infection and followed longitudinally. The germline CDR1 and CDR2 sequences are MGHRA and YSYEKL. V dropped 1 base and J dropped 4; count of bases not matched to a gene: 4. The CDR3 has 16 amino acids. Original handling: Cell counts per sample came from amplifying reference gene primers. The data were produced by immunoSEQ multiplex PCR, yet TCRdb's version contains in-frame clones alone and is incomplete. The V and J calls and clone size are taken from that table; D and trimming were inferred from the DNA. This repertoire shows a few hundred thousand clones, around nine tenths found once; its top ten account for 10%.

Material: peripheral blood. The origin of this receptor is a woman aged 70-85 years with COVID-19, enrolled during active disease. The J gene is TRBJ1-4, the V gene TRBV4-1; 9 bases agree with TRBD1. The chain's CDR3 is CASSQGSGQGNEKLFF. In nucleotides, the CDR3 is TGCGCCAGCAGCCAAGGCTCGGGACAGGGTAATGAAAAACTGTTTTTT.